The rows below give T cell receptor beta chains drawn from one sample of a study of identical twins. TCRdb processed the 5' RACE reads anew with MiXCR; each CDR3 protein has one entry. This table holds some 570,000 distinct CDR3 sequences, about 22% found once. These data were likewise used in another study, on yellow fever vaccine responses in identical twins.

Specimen: CD4+ T cells sorted from blood. The receptors here all came from a young woman in good health. Each CDR3 is given with its conserved first and last residue. Fields, in order: clone size, J gene, V gene, D gene, CDR3 protein, CDR3 DNA. A D gene is named only where the DNA matches it firmly. Clone size is stated in some rows and not others, as once, few, many or a class when expanded.

-	TRBJ2-1	TRBV6-6	TRBD1	CASVAQGAYEQFF	TGTGCCAGCGTGGCCCAGGGGGCTTATGAGCAGTTCTTC
-	TRBJ1-1	TRBV20-1	-	CSARGRGDTEAFF	TGCAGTGCTAGAGGACGGGGGGACACTGAAGCTTTCTTT
-	TRBJ2-1	TRBV11-2	TRBD2	CASSLRSGSHEQFF	TGTGCCAGCAGCTTACGGAGCGGGAGTCATGAGCAGTTCTTC
few	TRBJ1-1	TRBV20-1	-	CSARDLRMNTEAFF	TGCAGTGCTAGAGATCTGAGGATGAACACTGAAGCTTTCTTT
few	TRBJ2-2	TRBV7-3	TRBD1	CASKPGQGNTGELFF	TGTGCCAGCAAACCGGGACAGGGGAACACCGGGGAGCTGTTTTTT
-	TRBJ2-1	TRBV2	TRBD2	CASSEEGLAGVDQFF	TGTGCCAGCAGTGAAGAAGGACTAGCGGGAGTAGATCAGTTCTTC
few	TRBJ1-1	TRBV7-8	-	CASSLYGSGRRNTEAFF	TGTGCCAGCAGCTTATACGGAAGTGGACGGCGGAACACTGAAGCTTTCTTT
few	TRBJ2-1	TRBV14	-	CASSQGGWVYNEQFF	TGTGCCAGCAGCCAGGGGGGCTGGGTCTACAATGAGCAGTTCTTC
-	TRBJ2-2	TRBV10-3	TRBD1	CAITRTGNANTGELFF	TGTGCCATCACCCGGACAGGGAACGCGAACACCGGGGAGCTGTTTTTT
few	TRBJ2-7	TRBV7-2	TRBD2	CASSLAPLLAGPSYEQYF	TGTGCCAGCAGCTTAGCGCCCTTGCTAGCGGGGCCCTCCTACGAGCAGTACTTC
-	TRBJ2-5	TRBV10-3	-	CAISESGTTQETQYF	TGTGCCATCAGTGAGTCGGGTACCACTCAAGAGACCCAGTACTTC
-	TRBJ1-1	TRBV20-1	-	CSAPGQRSKEAFF	TGCAGTGCCCCAGGTCAGCGGAGTAAAGAAGCTTTCTTT
-	TRBJ1-5	TRBV6-6	-	CASRTAGHQPQHF	TGTGCCAGCAGAACAGCAGGGCATCAGCCCCAGCATTTT
few	TRBJ1-2	TRBV20-1	-	CSARDTGNYGYTF	TGCAGTGCTAGAGATACCGGGAACTATGGCTACACCTTC
-	TRBJ2-3	TRBV10-2	TRBD2	CASSESGTSGGDTQYF	TGCGCCAGCAGTGAGTCCGGGACTAGCGGGGGAGATACGCAGTATTTT
-	TRBJ2-3	TRBV5-1	-	CASSTGTLADTQYF	TGCGCCAGCAGCACGGGGACCCTGGCAGATACGCAGTATTTT
-	TRBJ2-7	TRBV18	-	CASSPLEPVSSYEQYF	TGTGCCAGCTCACCCCTGGAGCCGGTGAGCTCCTACGAGCAGTACTTC
few	TRBJ1-6	TRBV11-2	TRBD1	CASRPTGVGNNSPLHF	TGTGCCAGCAGACCGACAGGGGTTGGAAATAATTCACCCCTCCACTTT
-	TRBJ2-3	TRBV9	-	CASSVDPGRDTQYF	TGTGCCAGCAGCGTAGATCCAGGGAGGGATACGCAGTATTTT
few	TRBJ2-2	TRBV29-1	-	CSVARGQGAGELFF	TGCAGCGTTGCACGAGGTCAGGGTGCCGGGGAGCTGTTTTTT
few	TRBJ2-3	TRBV6-5	TRBD2	CASSHFRASGASTDTQYF	TGTGCCAGCAGTCACTTTAGGGCTAGCGGGGCAAGCACAGATACGCAGTATTTT
many	TRBJ2-2	TRBV5-6	TRBD2	CASSPWPSGTGELFF	TGTGCCAGCAGCCCGTGGCCTAGCGGCACCGGGGAGCTGTTTTTT
-	TRBJ2-1	TRBV7-9	TRBD1	CASSYRTGYNEQFF	TGTGCCAGCAGCTACCGGACAGGATACAATGAGCAGTTCTTC
-	TRBJ2-1	TRBV6-2/TRBV6-3	TRBD2	CASTNQGTSGTQEQFF	TGTGCCAGCACCAATCAAGGGACTAGCGGAACTCAGGAGCAGTTCTTC
few	TRBJ2-1	TRBV20-1	TRBD2	CSARGLAGSSYNEQFF	TGCAGTGCTAGGGGCCTAGCGGGCAGCTCCTACAATGAGCAGTTCTTC
-	TRBJ2-1	TRBV5-1	-	CASGRSVGTKLYNEQFF	TGCGCCAGCGGACGATCCGTTGGGACAAAGCTCTACAATGAGCAGTTCTTC
few	TRBJ1-2	TRBV4-2	-	CASSQDRVLLGYTF	TGTGCCAGCAGCCAAGATCGGGTGTTGCTTGGCTACACCTTC
-	TRBJ2-1	TRBV7-7	TRBD2	CASSTGTSGSGQFF	TGTGCCAGCAGCACCGGGACTAGCGGGAGTGGGCAGTTCTTC
few	TRBJ2-2	TRBV20-1	TRBD2	CSAPGGGMNTGELFF	TGCAGTGCTCCCGGGGGGGGCATGAACACCGGGGAGCTGTTTTTT
few	TRBJ1-2	TRBV5-5	-	CASSLPPIGSPGYTF	TGTGCCAGCAGTTTACCGCCGATTGGTTCCCCGGGCTACACCTTC
few	TRBJ2-3	TRBV7-2	-	CASSFQSDTQYF	TGTGCCAGCAGCTTCCAATCAGATACGCAGTATTTT
few	TRBJ2-1	TRBV19	TRBD2	CASSPVIAGDSYNEQFF	TGTGCCAGTAGTCCCGTAATAGCGGGAGACTCCTACAATGAGCAGTTCTTC
-	TRBJ1-1	TRBV7-3	-	CASSPGTWDTEAFF	TGTGCCAGCAGCCCAGGGACATGGGACACTGAAGCTTTCTTT
-	TRBJ1-1	TRBV7-9	TRBD1	CASRSQGDAEAFF	TGTGCCAGCAGATCACAGGGGGACGCTGAAGCTTTCTTT
-	TRBJ2-7	TRBV6-1	TRBD1	CASRLGAGTGYNEQYF	TGTGCCAGCAGACTAGGAGCCGGGACAGGGTACAACGAGCAGTACTTC